This T cell receptor (beta chain) was captured by sequencing in a study of blood T cell repertoires in COVID-19. On the study more broadly: Acute and convalescent COVID-19 specimens originated in the United States, Italy and Spain. Nucleic acid was either cDNA or gDNA, and it came from T cells, B-cell-depleted T cells, or PBMCs.

Per the authors' pipeline: From reference gene primer amplification, estimates of nucleated cell counts were derived. TCRdb's table, derived via immunoSEQ multiplex PCR, lists solely in-frame clones and lacks some. The V and J calls and clone size are taken from that table; D and trimming were inferred from the DNA. The profile shows around 270,000 clones, 65% to 85% of them singletons. V gave up 2 bases and J gave up 3 bases, with 8 bases separating them. There are 13 residues in the CDR3. CDR1 and CDR2 from the germline V gene are LNHNV and YYDKDF (reference sequence). This TCR was sampled from a woman in her thirties or forties who had recovered from COVID-19. The chain recombines TRBV15 with TRBJ2-7, with a tentative D call TRBD1 (5 bases). Material: peripheral blood. DNA of the CDR3: TGTGCCACCAGCAGACAGGGCGGCTACGAGCAGTACTTC. This translates into CATSRQGGYEQYF.